This T cell receptor (beta chain) was sequenced in a study of post-analysis software for immune sequencing data. Germline V gives CDR1 MDHEN, CDR2 SYDVKM. V dropped 5 bases and J dropped 6; count of bases not matched to a gene: 12. The CDR3 runs 17 residues. Study-wide findings and caveats: The study found significantly lower normalized Chao1 diversity in multiple sclerosis patients than in controls.

This clonotype was detected only a few times. The antigen remains undetermined. TCR beta cDNA libraries had unique molecular identifiers. TCRdb reprocessed the PCR reads with MiXCR, giving one entry per CDR3 protein. The sample has 150,000 or so distinct CDR3 sequences, around 36% seen once. The sample consisted of blood, taken after autologous hematopoietic stem cell transplantation. This chain connects TRBV28 to TRBJ2-1; TRBD2 agrees at 11 bases. The TCR sequence derives from a girl between 10 and 17 years old with multiple sclerosis. The CDR3 sequence: CASSPPGTSGPRNEQFF. The CDR3 nucleotides are TGTGCCAGCAGTCCCCCCGGGACTAGCGGCCCCCGCAATGAGCAGTTCTTC.